This TCR beta chain was captured by sequencing in a study of a mutant IDH1 vaccine in newly diagnosed glioma. About the research overall: Radiotherapy alone preceded vaccination by 4-6 weeks; alternatively, vaccination started with temozolomide cycles. Sex among treated patients split about 60% male, roughly 40% female; mean age was roughly 40 years. Before enrollment, patients got radiotherapy alone, temozolomide alone, or mostly the combination. V12 corresponded to week 35 and V13 to week 47.

Turning to this clone: Its antigen is unidentified.

The time point: week 35, safety follow-up. In the vaccine, a single dose held 300 ug of the mutant IDH1 20-mer peptide, along with topical imiquimod. Assay used: immunoSEQ multiplex PCR; TCRdb lists only in-frame clones, some missing. The sample consists of about 33,000 clones, 80% to 85% of them appearing once. The TCR sequence derives from a woman aged 18 to 35 with glioma. This material consisted of PBMCs, taken from a glioma patient whose treatment included an IDH1 peptide vaccine.

CDR3 sequence: CASSSGTSGNTQYF. The CDR3 DNA reads as TGCGCCAGCAGCTCGGGGACTAGCGGGAATACGCAGTATTTT. J is TRBJ2-3 and V is TRBV5-1; 13 nucleotides align to TRBD2. The ends lost 3 bases at V and 7 bases at J; junction bases unmatched: 2. Germline V gives CDR1 SGHRS, CDR2 YFSETQ. The CDR3 totals 14 residues. The whole variable domain, filled in from reference TRBV5-1 and TRBJ2-3, reads KAGVTQTPRYLIKTRGQQVTLSCSPISGHRSVSWYQQTPGQGLQFLFEYFSETQRNKGNFPGRFSGRQFSNSRSEMNVSTLELGDSALYLCASSSGTSGNTQYFGPGTRLTVL.